This T cell receptor (beta chain) stems from a study of T-cell memory formation after mild COVID-19. Study-level results: Pre-infection memory showed some responding clones, and this suggested that cross-reactive memory joined. There was no confirmation that second-wave clones peaking on day 37 were SARS-CoV-2 specific. Clones contracting across day 15 to 85 had a balanced CD4/CD8 profile; later expanding clones leaned CD4+.

MiXCR, run by TCRdb on the 5' RACE reads, gives a single entry per CDR3 protein. The sample holds 470,000 or so distinct CDR3 sequences, approximately 18% seen once. The V gene's germline CDR1 is DFQATT and CDR2 SNEGSKA (reference sequence). This CDR3 region has 14 residues. V was cut by 6 bases and J by 7 bases, with 22 bases left in between. This clonotype was observed a handful of times. The antigen is not known. This receptor was taken from an adult woman who had mild COVID-19 (a few samples of this study predate the infection). Cell type and time point are not known. The gene calls are TRBV20-1 and TRBJ2-7; D may be TRBD2 (5 bases). The sequenced sample was PBMCs or a T cell subset sorted from them (not recorded which). CDR3 protein: CSAETPSRAGEQYF. CDR3 in DNA: TGCAGTGCCGAAACCCCTTCGAGGGCCGGAGAGCAGTACTTC.